Below, one T cell receptor beta chain is given with its context. What it binds is not known. CDR3 length: 14 amino acids. Germline V gives CDR1 MNHEY, CDR2 SVGAGI. Trimming left V 5 bases short and J 4 bases short, with 12 bases between. This record belongs to a study of T cell responses to AZD1222 COVID-19 vaccine. Overall study findings and caveats: Only a handful of AZD1222 recipients, six or seven in all, had baseline seropositivity. Sampling that yielded the repertoires occurred only after the peak T cell response. Of spike-specific TCRs, nearly half reportedly target regions left unmutated in variants. The donor group comprised mostly white British people and more females; the analysis possibly underestimated clonal diversity.

The protocol was immunoSEQ multiplex PCR, while the TCRdb copy is restricted to in-frame clones and leaves out a portion. The sample consists of about 110,000 clones, approximately 89% of them appearing once. The receptor comes from an adult in good health. The sequenced sample was peripheral blood, obtained on day 0 of MenACWY control vaccination. The chain combines TRBV6-5 with TRBJ1-3; the D gene is possibly TRBD1 (5 bases). The CDR3, as DNA: TGTGCCAGCAGTCCCCGGGGGATGGGAAACACCATATATTTT. As protein: CASSPRGMGNTIYF.